The clone carrying this T cell receptor beta chain showed up just a few times. Antigen specificity is unknown. This CDR3 is 13 amino acids long. V was cut by 4 bases and J by 1 base, with 10 bases left in between. Germline CDR1 GTSNPN, CDR2 SVGIG (reference sequence). This specimen comes from a study of cytomegalovirus exposure and HLA in healthy donors. Study observations and caveats: Most TCR sequences showed up rarely, but some public TCRs showed up in many donors. Listed as cytomegalovirus-associated were 170 or so TCR beta chains.

Sequencing used immunoSEQ multiplex PCR; TCRdb keeps in-frame clones, though not all of them. The table shows about 120,000 clones, with about 83% occurring only once. The TCR sequence derives from a woman aged 25 to 39 in good health and CMV-seronegative. The gene calls are TRBV30 and TRBJ1-1; perhaps TRBD1 as D (5 bases). The material sequenced was PBMCs. The CDR3 DNA reads as TGTGCCTGGAATATCGGACAGAACACTGAAGCTTTCTTT. Protein product: CAWNIGQNTEAFF. Supplemented by reference TRBV30 and TRBJ1-1, the full variable domain reads SQTIHQWPATLVQPVGSPLSLECTVEGTSNPNLYWYRQAAGRGLQLLFYSVGIGQISSEVPQNLSASRPQDRQFILSSKKLLLSDSGFYLCAWNIGQNTEAFFGQGTRLTVV.